This record covers a single T cell receptor beta chain. These data belong to a study of identical twins. Every donor was a healthy Caucasian. V was shortened by 5 bases and J by 1 base, with 5 bases between the two germline ends. The germline V gene encodes CDR1 SEHNR and CDR2 FQNEAQ (reference sequence). The CDR3 loop spans 12 amino acids. Through template switching, a universal primer site was introduced, and the cDNA contained unique molecular identifiers. TCRdb re-derived calls from the 5' RACE reads in MiXCR, one entry per CDR3 protein. The data hold about 330,000 distinct CDR3 sequences, with around 12% observed a single time. These same data were also listed under a study on yellow fever vaccine responses in identical twins.

This TCR was sampled from a woman aged 18-30 years in good health. The sample consisted of CD8+ T cells sorted from blood. The gene calls are TRBV7-9 and TRBJ1-1; unclear D gene. CDR3 in DNA: TGTGCCAGCAGCGCACAGAACACTGAAGCTTTCTTT. Translating it yields CASSAQNTEAFF.